The present entry profiles one T cell receptor beta chain with its context. The protocol was immunoSEQ multiplex PCR, while the TCRdb copy is restricted to in-frame clones and leaves out a portion. The table lists 65,000 to 80,000 clones, about nine tenths of them singletons, with around 1.5% in the top ten. Germline V gives CDR1 WNHNN, CDR2 SYGVQD (reference sequence). This CDR3 spans 15 amino acids. Trimming removed 3 bases from V and 3 bases from J, with 15 bases in between. This entry belongs to a study of T cell changes during pregnancy in multiple sclerosis. The chain employs TRBV10-1 and TRBJ2-7, with D possibly being TRBD2 (5 bases). This sample comprised peripheral blood, obtained in the third trimester of pregnancy. This TCR was recovered from a female donor with multiple sclerosis, enrolled in a pregnancy study. The CDR3 reads CASSDPRTGNYEQYF. In nucleotides, the CDR3 is TGCGCCAGCAGTGATCCCCGAACCGGGAACTACGAGCAGTACTTC.